These 12 T cell receptor beta chains were sequenced from one sample in a study of identifying expanded T cells in peripheral blood. This table comes from immunoSEQ multiplex PCR, and its TCRdb copy is limited to in-frame clones, with some not included. The table includes around 120,000 clones, 75% to 90% detected once. Source material: blood. The receptors stem from a person aged 18 to 70 in good health.

This sequence joins TRBV7-8 and TRBJ2-7, with D perhaps TRBD2 (5 bases). V lost 5 bases to trimming and J lost 1 base, with 12 bases between them. The CDR3 length is 14 residues. Germline loops: CDR1 SGHVS, CDR2 FQNEAQ. The CDR3 DNA is TGTGCCAGCAGCCTAGAGGGTCATTCCTACGAGCAGTACTTC. Translation: CASSLEGHSYEQYF.

The V gene is TRBV30, the J gene TRBJ2-1; D unresolved. This CDR3 is 13 amino acids long. Deletions cut 5 bases from V and 9 bases from J, with 17 bases between. Per the germline V gene, CDR1 is GTSNPN and CDR2 is SVGIG (reference sequence). The CDR3 loop reads CAWDRVFKGEQFF. CDR3 in DNA: TGTGCCTGGGATCGAGTTTTCAAGGGTGAGCAGTTCTTC.

On this clone itself: Compared with germline, one end of the junction differs, possibly owing to a read error. This chain joins TRBV6-1 and TRBJ2-7, with D possibly being TRBD1 (6 bases). The CDR3 totals 15 residues. Per germline, CDR1 MNHNS and CDR2 SASEGT. Here the CDR3 DNA reads TGTGCCATCAGTGAGTCCGAGGCAGGGGCCTACGAGCAGTACTTC. Translating it yields CAISESEAGAYEQYF.

This clone was seen a handful of times. The gene calls are TRBV28 and TRBJ2-5, with D unclear. Per the germline V gene, CDR1 is MDHEN and CDR2 is SYDVKM. The CDR3 totals 15 residues. V was cut by 2 bases and J by 5 bases, with 15 bases left in between. The CDR3 spells CASSLQRHRIETQYF. The CDR3 coding sequence is TGTGCCAGCAGTTTACAGCGCCATCGCATTGAGACCCAGTACTTC.

The genes are TRBV5-5 and TRBJ2-5, with 8 bases identical to TRBD2. The CDR3 covers 13 residues. Germline V gene data show CDR1 as SGHKS and CDR2 as YYEKEE (reference sequence). V lost 4 bases to trimming and J lost 3 bases; unmatched junction nucleotides: 2. The CDR3: CASSRGGKETQYF. As DNA, the CDR3 is TGTGCCAGCAGCCGGGGGGGCAAAGAGACCCAGTACTTC.

V gene TRBV5-8 combines with J gene TRBJ2-5; TRBD1 might be the D (5 bases). From germline, CDR1 is SGHTS and CDR2 YDEGEE. Between the trimmed V and J ends, which lost 0 bases and 5 bases, there was a span of 11 bases. This CDR3 comprises 14 residues. The CDR3 bases are TGTGCCAGCAGCTTGGAGGGGTACCTGGAGACCCAGTACTTC. Residues: CASSLEGYLETQYF.

The genes are TRBV13 and TRBJ2-1; 12 bases are a match to TRBD2. This CDR3 contains 21 residues. After removal of 1 base from V and 1 base from J, the junction contained 14 bases not matched to a gene. In germline, CDR1 is PRHDT, CDR2 FYEKMQ (reference sequence). The CDR3 loop is CASSLVRVWLAGGQSYNEQFF. The CDR3, as DNA: TGTGCCAGCAGCTTAGTGCGTGTTTGGCTAGCGGGGGGGCAGTCCTACAATGAGCAGTTCTTC.

This clone was detected only once. The chain links TRBV6-1 to TRBJ1-4, with D hard to call. V was clipped by 3 bases and J by 10 bases, with 9 bases between them. Germline V gene data show CDR1 as MNHNS and CDR2 as SASEGT. The CDR3 runs to 12 residues. The CDR3 sequence is CASSDLGLKLFF. DNA of the CDR3: TGTGCCAGCAGTGATCTGGGGTTAAAACTGTTTTTT.

V is TRBV7-2 and J is TRBJ2-1, with TRBD1 matching 12 bases. The V gene end was trimmed by 2 bases and the J gene end by 7 bases; junction bases not matched to a gene: 6. The CDR3 covers 16 residues. Germline loops: CDR1 SGHTA, CDR2 FQGNSA. The CDR3 here is CASSLTPGQGANEQFF. The CDR3 DNA is TGTGCCAGCAGCTTAACACCGGGACAGGGGGCAAATGAGCAGTTCTTC.

The CDR3 nucleotides are TGCGCCAGCAGCTCGGGACTAGCGGGGTTCCAGGAGACCCAGTACTTC. This codes for CASSSGLAGFQETQYF. The rearrangement links TRBV5-1 to TRBJ2-5; TRBD2 agrees at 13 bases. Trimming at V came to 3 bases and at J to 5 bases, leaving 7 bases not matched to a gene. Germline CDR1 reads SGHRS; CDR2 reads YFSETQ. The length of the CDR3 is 16 residues.

The J gene is TRBJ2-3, the V gene TRBV12-2; the table gives TRBD2 as D, unverified against the DNA. TRBV12-2 has pseudogene status. This CDR3 contains 16 residues. DNA for the CDR3: TGTGCAAGTCGCCGGGGGGACACCCGCCGCACAGATACGCAGTATTTT. It yields the protein CASRRGDTRRTDTQYF.

This chain connects TRBV7-9 to TRBJ1-2; D possibly corresponds to TRBD1 (5 bases). The ends were cut back, 1 base at V and 10 bases at J, with 10 bases in the middle. The CDR3 length is 12 residues. The germline gives CDR1 SEHNR, CDR2 FQNEAQ (reference sequence). The CDR3 spells CASSLGGWNYTF. The CDR3 nucleotides read TGTGCCAGCAGCTTAGGGGGCTGGAACTACACCTTC.